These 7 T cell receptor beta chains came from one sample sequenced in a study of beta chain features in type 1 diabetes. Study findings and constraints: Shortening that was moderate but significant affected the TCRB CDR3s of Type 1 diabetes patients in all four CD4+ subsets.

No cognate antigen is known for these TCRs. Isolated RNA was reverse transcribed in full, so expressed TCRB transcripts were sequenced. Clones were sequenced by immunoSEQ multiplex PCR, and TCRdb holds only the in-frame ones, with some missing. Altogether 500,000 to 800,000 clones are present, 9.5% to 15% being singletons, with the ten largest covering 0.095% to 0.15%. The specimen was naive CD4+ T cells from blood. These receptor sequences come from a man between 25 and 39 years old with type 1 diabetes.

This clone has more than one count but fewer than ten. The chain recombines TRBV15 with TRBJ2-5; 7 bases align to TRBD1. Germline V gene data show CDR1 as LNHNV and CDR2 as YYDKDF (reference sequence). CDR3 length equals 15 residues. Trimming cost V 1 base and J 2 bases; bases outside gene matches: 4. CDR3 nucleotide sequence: TGTGCCACCAGCAGAGGCCCGGGACAGCAAGAGACCCAGTACTTC. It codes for CATSRGPGQQETQYF.

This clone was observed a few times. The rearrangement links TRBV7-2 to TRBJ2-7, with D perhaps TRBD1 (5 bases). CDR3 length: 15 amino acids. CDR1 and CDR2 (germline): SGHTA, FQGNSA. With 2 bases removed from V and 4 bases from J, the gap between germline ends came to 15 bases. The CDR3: CASSLTMQGSYEQYF. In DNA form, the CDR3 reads TGTGCCAGCAGCTTAACGATGCAGGGTAGTTACGAGCAGTACTTC.

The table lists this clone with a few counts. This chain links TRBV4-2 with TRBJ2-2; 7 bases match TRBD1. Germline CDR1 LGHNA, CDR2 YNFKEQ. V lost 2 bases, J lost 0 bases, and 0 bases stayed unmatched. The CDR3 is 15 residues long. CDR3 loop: CASSQQGANTGELFF. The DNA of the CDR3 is TGTGCCAGCAGCCAACAGGGGGCGAACACCGGGGAGCTGTTTTTT.

CDR3 nucleotides: TGCGCCAGCAGCCAACAGGGGAGCCAAGAGACCCAGTACTTC. It translates to CASSQQGSQETQYF. The chain joins TRBV4-3 to TRBJ2-5, with D possibly TRBD1 on 6 matching bases. Trimming removed 2 bases at V and 1 base at J, with 8 bases between. This CDR3 contains 14 residues. Germline V gives CDR1 LGHNA, CDR2 YSLEER.

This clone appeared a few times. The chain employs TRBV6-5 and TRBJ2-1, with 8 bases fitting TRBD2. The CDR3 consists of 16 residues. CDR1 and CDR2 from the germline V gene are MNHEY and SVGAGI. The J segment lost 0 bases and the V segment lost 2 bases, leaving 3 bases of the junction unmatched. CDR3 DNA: TGTGCCAGCAGTTACCCGCGGGGGGTCTCCTACAATGAGCAGTTCTTC. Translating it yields CASSYPRGVSYNEQFF.

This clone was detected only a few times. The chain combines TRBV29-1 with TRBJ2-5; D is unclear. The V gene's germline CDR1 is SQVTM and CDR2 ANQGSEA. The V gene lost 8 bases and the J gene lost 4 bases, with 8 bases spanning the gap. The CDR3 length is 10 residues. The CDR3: CSSGGETQYF. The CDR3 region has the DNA TGCAGCAGTGGTGGAGAGACCCAGTACTTC.

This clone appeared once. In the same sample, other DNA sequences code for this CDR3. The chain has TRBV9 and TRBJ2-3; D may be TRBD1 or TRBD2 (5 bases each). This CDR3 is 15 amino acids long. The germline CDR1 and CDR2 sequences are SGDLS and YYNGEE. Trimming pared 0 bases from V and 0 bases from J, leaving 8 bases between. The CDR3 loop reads CASSVVGDSTDTQYF. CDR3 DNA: TGTGCCAGCAGCGTAGTGGGGGATAGCACAGATACGCAGTATTTT.